One and the same sample provided the 11 T cell receptor beta chains below, sequenced in a study of T-cell reconstitution after alpha-beta-depleted transplantation in children (TCRdb year 2016). Library preparation used PCR. Sequencing was performed on an Illumina HiSeq 2500. TCR library preparation used molecular barcoding, with unique molecular identifiers applied to normalize quantification of the TCRbeta repertoire. Starting from the raw public reads, TCRdb applied fastp trimming at Q25, assembled clones with MiXCR and retained in-frame beta chains. Identical CDR3 protein sequences are pooled into one entry, listed with their most common genes and DNA. For this sample the table gives some 200,000 distinct CDR3 sequences, of which 14% to 15% were detected only once. The ten largest make up over 10% of the sample. The sample consisted of PBMCs from the stem cell graft donor, taken from the stem cell graft. Receptors were obtained from a human donor who donated a stem cell graft to a child with acute lymphoblastic leukemia.

There are many counts of this clonotype. The chain uses TRBV5-1 and TRBJ1-4, with 10 bases matching TRBD1. J was trimmed by 6 bases and V by 3 bases; bases with no gene match: 5. The CDR3 length is 15 residues. CDR1 and CDR2 (germline): SGHRS, YFSETQ. The CDR3 is CASSSDRGNDEKLFF. The CDR3 region has the DNA TGCGCCAGCAGCTCGGACAGGGGGAATGATGAAAAACTGTTTTTT.

The sample holds many counts of this clonotype. This chain joins TRBV5-1 and TRBJ1-2; D is possibly TRBD1 (5 bases). V was clipped by 5 bases and J by 4 bases, with 15 bases between them. Per the germline V gene, CDR1 is SGHRS and CDR2 is YFSETQ. The CDR3 is 14 amino acids. CDR3 nucleotide sequence: TGCGCCAGCAGTAGGGGCCCGGGAGGCTATGGCTACACCTTC. Residues: CASSRGPGGYGYTF.

There are many counts of this clonotype. The chain has TRBV4-2 and TRBJ2-2; possible D gene TRBD2, 6 bases. Germline V lookup: CDR1 LGHNA, CDR2 YNFKEQ. This CDR3 is built from 16 residues. The V end was cut by 3 bases, the J end by 4 bases, with 15 bases between. The CDR3 DNA follows: TGTGCCAGCAGCCATATAGCGGCCCAGGGCACCGGGGAGCTGTTTTTT. Translating gives CASSHIAAQGTGELFF.

Turning to this clonotype: With a much larger clone just one base away, this may be a read error. The gene calls are TRBV4-1 and TRBJ2-5; 9 bases map to TRBD1. The CDR3 runs 17 residues. CDR1 is MGHRA and CDR2 is YSYEKL in the germline V gene. CDR3 region: CAISQDQGQGLQETQYF. The CDR3 nucleotides are TGCGCCATCAGCCAAGATCAGGGACAGGGTTTGCAAGAGACCCAGTACTTC.

Points on this clonotype: This may come from a read error, since a much larger clone is one base off. This chain links TRBV5-5 with TRBJ2-1, with D perhaps assigned TRBD1 or TRBD2 (7 bases each). V was trimmed by 7 bases and J by 15 bases, leaving 26 bases between them. CDR3 length: 14 amino acids. Germline CDR1 and CDR2: SGHKS and YYEKEE (reference sequence). The CDR3 DNA follows: TGTGCCAGCGGCGGGACAGCGGGGAACCAACCCCCGTTCTTC. Protein product: CASGGTAGNQPPFF.

This clonotype was observed many times. This sequence joins TRBV11-2 and TRBJ1-6, with no clear D. Deletions cut 0 bases from V and 8 bases from J, with 17 bases between. The germline V gene has CDR1 SGHAT and CDR2 FQNNGV. The CDR3 sequence is 17 residues long. The CDR3 DNA follows: TGTGCCAGCAGCTTAGAGAGGCAGGTCTCCCTCGATTCACCCCTCCACTTT. Translation gives CASSLERQVSLDSPLHF. Looking up the rest from reference TRBV11-2 and TRBJ1-6 gives the full variable domain: EAGVAQSPRYKIIEKRQSVAFWCNPISGHATLYWYQQILGQGPKLLIQFQNNGVVDDSQLPKDRFSAERLKGVDSTLKIQPAKLEDSAVYLCASSLERQVSLDSPLHFGNGTRLTVT.

This chain connects TRBV6-5 to TRBJ1-2; D ambiguous. The ends were cut back, 2 bases at V and 12 bases at J, with 10 bases in the middle. Germline CDR1 reads MNHEY; CDR2 reads SVGAGI. CDR3 length: 11 residues. The DNA for the CDR3 is TGTGCCAGCAGTTACCGCAGCGTCCACACCTTC. Protein sequence: CASSYRSVHTF.

This clonotype was seen at least ten times. The J gene is TRBJ2-7, the V gene TRBV20-1; TRBD1 aligns across 12 bases. The CDR3 covers 16 residues. V was clipped by 3 bases and J by 3 bases; unmatched bases: 9. Germline CDR1 and CDR2: DFQATT and SNEGSKA (reference sequence). The CDR3 bases are TGCAGTGCTAGGGGCGCCGGGACAGGGGGCCTCTACGAGCAGTACTTC. Encoded protein: CSARGAGTGGLYEQYF.

This clonotype was observed a single time. A read error may be the cause here, since a much bigger clone is one base away. The J gene is TRBJ2-5, the V gene TRBV28, with TRBD2 matching over 7 bases. The V and J ends lost 3 bases and 4 bases, in that order; junction bases with no gene match: 8. Germline V gene lookup returns CDR1 MDHEN and CDR2 SYDVKM. This CDR3 contains 15 residues. As DNA, the CDR3 is TGTGCCAGCAGTTTGCTACGGGAGGTCCGAGAGACCCAGTACTTC. Protein product: CASSLLREVRETQYF.

This clonotype was detected a few times. The chain couples TRBV29-1 to TRBJ2-4; D not resolved. V was shortened by 6 bases and J by 0 bases, with 12 bases between the two germline ends. The CDR3 has 14 amino acids. CDR1 is SQVTM, CDR2 ANQGSEA, per germline. Written as DNA, the CDR3 is TGCAGCGTGATGACCGATATAGCCAAAAACATTCAGTACTTC. This encodes CSVMTDIAKNIQYF.

The rearrangement joins TRBV30 to TRBJ1-1; D is undetermined. Germline V gene data show CDR1 as GTSNPN and CDR2 as SVGIG (reference sequence). V was shortened by 4 bases and J by 1 base, with 7 bases between the two germline ends. The CDR3 length is 12 residues. CDR3 protein: CAWNQRNTEAFF. CDR3 DNA: TGTGCCTGGAACCAAAGGAACACTGAAGCTTTCTTT.